One sample yielded the 27 T cell receptor beta chains listed below, sequenced in a study of radiation and T cells in renal cell carcinoma. Time point described: blood 2 weeks post-SBRT. Described treatment: 15 Gy SBRT to primary tumor, nephrectomy 4 weeks later. Method: immunoSEQ multiplex PCR; TCRdb's copy keeps in-frame clones and lacks some. This sample yields some 72,000 clones, of which roughly 80% are seen a single time; 5.8% belongs to the top ten. The sequencing used blood, collected from a patient whose treatment included radiotherapy and nephrectomy. Receptors were obtained from a man in his sixties with renal cell carcinoma.

This chain uses TRBV2 with TRBJ2-2; D remains ambiguous. The CDR3 totals 14 residues. Per germline, CDR1 SNHLY and CDR2 FYNNEI. Between the trimmed V and J ends, which lost 4 bases and 1 base, there was a span of 7 bases. In nucleotides, the CDR3 is TGTGCCAGCAGTGGGCTTCAGAACACCGGGGAGCTGTTTTTT. This codes for CASSGLQNTGELFF.

V is TRBV6-5 and J is TRBJ1-2; D gene uncertain. CDR1 is MNHEY, CDR2 SVGAGI, per germline. The CDR3 totals 12 residues. Trimming removed 6 bases from V and 7 bases from J, with 12 bases in between. CDR3 in amino acids: CASSPHLGGYTF. The DNA for the CDR3 is TGTGCCAGCAGCCCCCATCTGGGTGGCTACACCTTC.

V usage is TRBV10-3 and J usage is TRBJ2-7; TRBD1 agrees at 10 bases. CDR3 length: 13 residues. Unmatched junction bases numbered 2, after V lost 6 bases and J lost 3 bases. Per germline, CDR1 ENHRY and CDR2 SYGVKD. The CDR3 sequence is CAIRGTGDYEQYF. Here the CDR3 DNA reads TGTGCCATCAGAGGGACAGGGGACTACGAGCAGTACTTC.

The chain employs TRBV5-4 and TRBJ2-3; 14 nucleotides align to TRBD2. The CDR3 runs 19 residues. CDR1 is SGHNT and CDR2 is YYREEE in the germline V gene (reference sequence). The ends lost 3 bases at V and 1 base at J; junction bases unmatched: 10. The DNA of the CDR3 is TGTGCCAGCAGCTGGCCTACGGGACTAGCGGGAGCTGGCACAGATACGCAGTATTTT. Translating it yields CASSWPTGLAGAGTDTQYF.

The rearrangement joins TRBV7-2 to TRBJ2-3; D is ambiguous. Trimming stripped 5 bases from V and 0 bases from J, with 9 bases between. The germline gives CDR1 SGHTA, CDR2 FQGNSA. The CDR3 totals 14 residues. CDR3 DNA: TGTGCCAGCAGCCCTCTACCTAGCACAGATACGCAGTATTTT. Translating it yields CASSPLPSTDTQYF. Using reference TRBV7-2 and TRBJ2-3 for the parts outside the CDR3, the full variable domain is GAGVSQSPSNKVTEKGKDVELRCDPISGHTALYWYRQSLGQGLEFLIYFQGNSAPDKSGLPSDRFSAERTGGSVSTLTIQRTQQEDSAVYLCASSPLPSTDTQYFGPGTRLTVL.

The CDR3 DNA follows: TGCGCCAGCAGCCAAGGGTCTCGGTATCAGACTGGAAACACCATATATTTT. Translated, it gives CASSQGSRYQTGNTIYF. The chain uses TRBV4-3 and TRBJ1-3; D remains ambiguous. The germline V gene encodes CDR1 LGHNA and CDR2 YSLEER. Trimming took off 1 base at V and 2 bases at J, with 15 bases between the two ends. This CDR3 is built from 17 residues.

The rearrangement uses TRBV30 and TRBJ2-1; D remains ambiguous. CDR3 length equals 12 residues. The V gene's germline CDR1 is GTSNPN and CDR2 SVGIG (reference sequence). V was trimmed by 6 bases and J by 0 bases, leaving 6 bases between them. The CDR3 reads CACSSSYNEQFF. CDR3 in DNA: TGTGCCTGTTCTAGCTCCTACAATGAGCAGTTCTTC.

The V and J genes are TRBV19 and TRBJ1-5; the D gene is possibly TRBD1 (6 bases). Trimming took off 3 bases at V and 5 bases at J, with 14 bases between the two ends. CDR3 length: 15 residues. Germline V gives CDR1 LNHDA, CDR2 SQIVND (reference sequence). In nucleotides, the CDR3 is TGTGCCAGTAGTATCAGGACAGCTTTGGATCAGCCCCAGCATTTT. Translation: CASSIRTALDQPQHF.

The V and J genes are TRBV14 and TRBJ2-3; D might be TRBD2 (6 bases). The V end lost 1 base, the J end lost 2 bases, and 10 bases lay between the germline ends. Germline V gene sequence: CDR1 SGHDN, CDR2 FVKESK. The CDR3 is 15 amino acids. The CDR3 sequence is CASSQVAGLTDTQYF. In DNA form, the CDR3 reads TGTGCCAGCAGCCAAGTCGCGGGACTCACAGATACGCAGTATTTT.

V and J are TRBV11-3 and TRBJ2-5, with unresolved D. Germline CDR1 and CDR2: SGHNT and YENEEA. Between the trimmed V and J ends, which lost 4 bases and 5 bases, there was a span of 11 bases. The CDR3 sequence is 13 residues long. This CDR3 reads CASSSPPGETQYF. CDR3 coding DNA: TGTGCCAGCAGCTCACCTCCTGGGGAGACCCAGTACTTC.

The chain links TRBV11-2 to TRBJ2-7; 8 nucleotides match TRBD1. The CDR3 has 15 amino acids. J was trimmed by 7 bases and V by 3 bases; bases with no gene match: 11. The germline CDR1 and CDR2 sequences are SGHAT and FQNNGV. The DNA for the CDR3 is TGTGCCAGCAGCTTCTCGACAGGGGTCTATGGGGAGCAGTACTTC. This gives the protein CASSFSTGVYGEQYF.

The V gene is TRBV11-2, the J gene TRBJ2-4; no definite D call. Germline values: CDR1 SGHAT, CDR2 FQNNGV. V was trimmed by 2 bases and J by 2 bases, leaving 7 bases between them. The CDR3 covers 14 residues. CDR3 loop: CASSLSYTKNIQYF. In nucleotides, the CDR3 is TGTGCCAGCAGCTTAAGCTATACCAAAAACATTCAGTACTTC.

The chain uses TRBV28 and TRBJ1-2; 9 nucleotides match TRBD1. Germline CDR1 reads MDHEN; CDR2 reads SYDVKM. V dropped 9 bases and J dropped 4; count of bases not matched to a gene: 9. This CDR3 region has 14 residues. The DNA of the CDR3 is TGTGCCAGTGTACAGGGGGCGAACCCCTATGGCTACACCTTC. As protein: CASVQGANPYGYTF.

This clone has only one observation. This chain links TRBV9 with TRBJ1-5; 8 bases line up with TRBD1. This CDR3 has 15 residues. J lost 6 bases, V lost 0 bases, and 5 bases had no gene match. Germline assignment: CDR1 SGDLS and CDR2 YYNGEE. The CDR3 region is CASSVGGQGSQPQHF. The CDR3 DNA is TGTGCCAGCAGCGTAGGAGGACAGGGTAGTCAGCCCCAGCATTTT.

The V gene is TRBV19, the J gene TRBJ2-6, with a weak D call TRBD1 (6 bases). The CDR3 is made up of 15 amino acids. Per the germline V gene, CDR1 is LNHDA and CDR2 is SQIVND (reference sequence). Trimming shortened V by 7 bases and J by 1 base, and 11 bases separated the two germline ends. The CDR3 DNA reads TGTGCCAGTACCCTCGGACAGTCTGGGGCCAACGTCCTGACTTTC. This codes for CASTLGQSGANVLTF. Together with reference TRBV19 and TRBJ2-6, the CDR3 gives the full variable domain: DGGITQSPKYLFRKEGQNVTLSCEQNLNHDAMYWYRQDPGQGLRLIYYSQIVNDFQKGDIAEGYSVSREKKESFPLTVTSAQKNPTAFYLCASTLGQSGANVLTFGAGSRLTVL.

The sample holds a few counts of this clone. The chain joins TRBV5-1 to TRBJ2-1; 7 nucleotides align to TRBD1. From germline, CDR1 is SGHRS and CDR2 YFSETQ. The CDR3 sequence is 16 residues long. The junction had 13 bases not matched to a gene; V was cut back by 3 bases and J by 7 bases. CDR3 DNA: TGCGCCAGCAGCTCGAGACAGGGAAGTGGGAATAATGAGCAGTTCTTC. It codes for CASSSRQGSGNNEQFF.

The J gene is TRBJ2-5, the V gene TRBV5-4; D possibly matches TRBD1 or TRBD2 (5 bases each). This CDR3 region has 13 residues. The germline V gene has CDR1 SGHNT and CDR2 YYREEE (reference sequence). Trimming removed 1 base at V and 4 bases at J, with 8 bases between. The CDR3, as DNA: TGTGCCAGCAGCTTGAGAGGGGCAGAGACCCAGTACTTC. Translating gives CASSLRGAETQYF.

The chain recombines TRBV27 with TRBJ1-1; no firm D call. Trimming removed 3 bases at V and 9 bases at J, with 11 bases between. The V gene's germline CDR1 is MNHEY and CDR2 SMNVEV (reference sequence). This CDR3 is 12 amino acids long. CDR3 amino acids: CASSFLGSQAFF. The CDR3 nucleotides read TGTGCCAGCAGTTTTTTAGGTTCACAAGCTTTCTTT.

V and J are TRBV10-3 and TRBJ1-2; D not certain. V was clipped by 6 bases and J by 5 bases, with 13 bases between them. Germline CDR1 and CDR2: ENHRY and SYGVKD. CDR3 length: 13 residues. Written as DNA, the CDR3 is TGTGCCATCAGAGGTTCAGAGACTTATGGCTACACCTTC. Translated, it gives CAIRGSETYGYTF.

This clone was seen once. The chain carries TRBV18 and TRBJ2-2; D remains unclear. Germline CDR1 KGHSH, CDR2 LQKENI. The CDR3 contains 14 residues. Deletions cut 2 bases from V and 0 bases from J, with 4 bases between. The CDR3 protein is CASSPTANTGELFF. The CDR3 region has the DNA TGTGCCAGCTCACCAACTGCGAACACCGGGGAGCTGTTTTTT. Combining the CDR3 with reference TRBV18 and TRBJ2-2 gives the whole variable domain NAGVMQNPRHLVRRRGQEARLRCSPMKGHSHVYWYRQLPEEGLKFMVYLQKENIIDESGMPKERFSAEFPKEGPSILRIQQVVRGDSAAYFCASSPTANTGELFFGEGSRLTVL.

V gene TRBV6-1 combines with J gene TRBJ1-2, with TRBD1 matching over 8 bases. The CDR3 sequence is 16 residues long. Looked up from germline, CDR1 is MNHNS and CDR2 is SASEGT. V was pared by 4 bases and J by 2 bases, with 9 bases of the junction left unmatched. CDR3: CASSALAGGWNYGYTF. DNA of the CDR3: TGTGCCAGCAGTGCCCTCGCAGGGGGCTGGAACTATGGCTACACCTTC.

This sequence joins TRBV5-4 and TRBJ2-7, with 8 bases that match TRBD2. Per germline, CDR1 SGHNT and CDR2 YYREEE (reference sequence). The CDR3 sequence is 15 residues long. V dropped 3 bases and J dropped 3; count of bases not matched to a gene: 8. For the CDR3, the DNA is TGTGCCAGCAGCTCCCTGGAGCGGGAGAACTACGAGCAGTACTTC. Translation: CASSSLERENYEQYF. Combining the CDR3 with reference TRBV5-4 and TRBJ2-7 gives the whole variable domain ETGVTQSPTHLIKTRGQQVTLRCSSQSGHNTVSWYQQALGQGPQFIFQYYREEENGRGNFPPRFSGLQFPNYSSELNVNALELDDSALYLCASSSLERENYEQYFGPGTRLTVT.

This sequence joins TRBV30 and TRBJ2-7; D is unclear. This CDR3 has 11 residues. The germline V gene encodes CDR1 GTSNPN and CDR2 SVGIG (reference sequence). The V and J ends lost 1 base and 3 bases respectively, with 4 bases between them. CDR3 in amino acids: CAWSGRYEQYF. DNA for the CDR3: TGTGCCTGGAGTGGTCGCTACGAGCAGTACTTC.

This chain connects TRBV27 to TRBJ2-7; 10 bases are shared with TRBD1. The CDR3 runs 14 residues. V was pared by 6 bases and J by 6 bases, with 8 bases of the junction left unmatched. Germline CDR1 and CDR2: MNHEY and SMNVEV (reference sequence). CDR3 residues: CASRDPGQGSEQYF. The CDR3 DNA is TGTGCCAGCAGAGACCCGGGACAGGGGAGCGAGCAGTACTTC.

The rearrangement joins TRBV9 to TRBJ1-2, with 9 nucleotides matching TRBD1. J lost 2 bases, V lost 0 bases, and 2 bases had no gene match. Germline-derived CDR1 and CDR2 are SGDLS and YYNGEE. CDR3 length: 15 amino acids. The CDR3 reads CASSVEGQGNYGYTF. CDR3 nucleotides: TGTGCCAGCAGCGTAGAGGGACAGGGCAACTATGGCTACACCTTC.

This clone appeared a few times. V gene TRBV27 combines with J gene TRBJ1-5; D is unresolved. Germline loops: CDR1 MNHEY, CDR2 SMNVEV (reference sequence). Trimming pared 5 bases from V and 3 bases from J, leaving 8 bases between. The CDR3 is 13 amino acids. The CDR3 sequence: CASSPGYNQPQHF. CDR3 in DNA: TGTGCCAGCAGTCCCGGATACAATCAGCCCCAGCATTTT.

The V gene is TRBV13, the J gene TRBJ2-2, with D perhaps matching TRBD2 (5 bases). V was shortened by 6 bases and J by 1 base, with 15 bases between the two germline ends. The germline gives CDR1 PRHDT, CDR2 FYEKMQ (reference sequence). This CDR3 has 16 residues. The CDR3 protein is CASRSSGGLNTGELFF. The CDR3 region has the DNA TGTGCCAGCAGATCTTCGGGCGGGCTGAACACCGGGGAGCTGTTTTTT.